The source of this T cell receptor beta chain is a study of cytomegalovirus exposure and HLA in healthy donors. The CDR3 consists of 13 residues. The junction had 0 bases not matched to a gene; V was cut back by 4 bases and J by 7 bases. CDR1 SNHLY and CDR2 FYNNEI come from the germline V gene. Both 60 Vbeta primers and 13 Jbeta primers went into the PCR. Libraries were prepared by immunoSEQ multiplex PCR; TCRdb keeps only in-frame clonotypes and omits some of them. The data hold roughly 180,000 clones, with more than 75% observed a single time. Sequenced input: PBMCs. The sequence derives from a man aged 35 to 55 in good health and CMV-seronegative. The genes are TRBV2 and TRBJ2-2, with 10 positions matching TRBD2. CDR3: CASSGLAGGELFF. For the CDR3, the DNA is TGTGCCAGCAGTGGACTAGCGGGCGGGGAGCTGTTTTTT.